This T cell receptor (beta chain) was found in a study of cytomegalovirus exposure and HLA in healthy donors. There are 15 residues in the CDR3. Germline lookup yields CDR1 GTSNPN and CDR2 SVGIG (reference sequence). The V and J ends lost 4 bases and 5 bases, in that order; junction bases with no gene match: 11. Note on this clone: The antigen is unknown.

General study findings and limits: HLA restriction was apparent for most CMV-associated TCR beta chains in a later analysis. About 87% or about 30% of the time was how often most TCR beta V segments were productive, according to an earlier analysis. The study put under 200 TCR beta chains on its list as cytomegalovirus-associated. Near-uniform donor sequencing depth was presumed by presence/absence analyses.

PCR amplification relied on 60 Vbeta primers (plus 13 Jbeta primers). TCRdb's table, derived via immunoSEQ multiplex PCR, lists solely in-frame clones and lacks some. Here the sample spans about 120,000 clones, about four fifths being singletons. The rearrangement joins TRBV30 to TRBJ2-3; the match to TRBD2 covers 8 bases. This clonotype was obtained from a woman in her twenties or thirties in good health and CMV-seronegative. What was sequenced was PBMCs. CDR3 protein: CAWIRLAGSVDTQYF. CDR3 coding DNA: TGTGCCTGGATACGGTTAGCGGGATCCGTAGATACGCAGTATTTT.